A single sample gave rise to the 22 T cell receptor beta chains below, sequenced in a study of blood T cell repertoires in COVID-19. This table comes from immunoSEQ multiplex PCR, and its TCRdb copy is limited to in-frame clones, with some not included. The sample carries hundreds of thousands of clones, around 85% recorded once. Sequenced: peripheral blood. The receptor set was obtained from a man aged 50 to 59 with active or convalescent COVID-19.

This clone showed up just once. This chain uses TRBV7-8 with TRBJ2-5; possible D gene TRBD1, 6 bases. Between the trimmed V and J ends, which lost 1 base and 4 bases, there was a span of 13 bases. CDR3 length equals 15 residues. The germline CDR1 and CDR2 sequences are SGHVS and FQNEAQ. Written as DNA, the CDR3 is TGTGCCAGCAGCTTAGGAACAGGGAGATTAGAGACCCAGTACTTC. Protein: CASSLGTGRLETQYF.

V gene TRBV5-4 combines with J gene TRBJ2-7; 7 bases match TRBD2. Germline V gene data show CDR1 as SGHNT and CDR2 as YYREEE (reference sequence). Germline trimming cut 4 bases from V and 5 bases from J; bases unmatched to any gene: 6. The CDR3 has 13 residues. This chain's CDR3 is CASSPWEGNEQYF. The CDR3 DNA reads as TGTGCCAGCAGCCCCTGGGAGGGCAACGAGCAGTACTTC.

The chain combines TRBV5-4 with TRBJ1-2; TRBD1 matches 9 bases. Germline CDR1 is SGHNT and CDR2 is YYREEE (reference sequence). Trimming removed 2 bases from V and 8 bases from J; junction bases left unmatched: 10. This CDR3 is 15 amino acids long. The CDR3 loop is CASSLRQGGTGGYTF. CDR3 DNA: TGTGCCAGCAGCTTAAGACAGGGGGGGACTGGAGGCTACACCTTC.

The CDR3 loop reads CASSLTLKGEKLFF. The CDR3 DNA reads TGCGCCAGCAGCCTGACCCTTAAGGGGGAAAAACTGTTTTTT. The V call is TRBV5-1, the J call TRBJ1-4; a weak D match, TRBD1 (5 bases). The V gene lost 4 bases and the J gene lost 8 bases, with 15 bases spanning the gap. This CDR3 has 14 amino acids. CDR1 is SGHRS, CDR2 YFSETQ, per germline.

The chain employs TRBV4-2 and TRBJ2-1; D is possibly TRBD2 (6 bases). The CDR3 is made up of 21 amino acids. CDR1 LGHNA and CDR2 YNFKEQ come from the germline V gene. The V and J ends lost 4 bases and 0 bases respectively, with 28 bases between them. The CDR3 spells CASSPRGSGGTGFSSYNEQFF. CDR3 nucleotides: TGTGCCAGCAGCCCAAGGGGTAGCGGCGGGACGGGTTTCAGCTCCTACAATGAGCAGTTCTTC.

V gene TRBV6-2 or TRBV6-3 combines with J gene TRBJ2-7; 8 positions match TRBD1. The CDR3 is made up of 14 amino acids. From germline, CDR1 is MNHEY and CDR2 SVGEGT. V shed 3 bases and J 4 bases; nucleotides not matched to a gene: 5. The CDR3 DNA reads TGTGCCAGCAGTTATGGACAGGGATATTACGAGCAGTACTTC. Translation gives CASSYGQGYYEQYF.

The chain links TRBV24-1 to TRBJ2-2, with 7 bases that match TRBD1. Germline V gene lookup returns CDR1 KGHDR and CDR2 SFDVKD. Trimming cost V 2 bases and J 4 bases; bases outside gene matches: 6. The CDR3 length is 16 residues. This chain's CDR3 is CATSDSIQGSTGELFF. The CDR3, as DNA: TGTGCCACCAGTGATTCGATACAGGGGAGCACCGGGGAGCTGTTTTTT.

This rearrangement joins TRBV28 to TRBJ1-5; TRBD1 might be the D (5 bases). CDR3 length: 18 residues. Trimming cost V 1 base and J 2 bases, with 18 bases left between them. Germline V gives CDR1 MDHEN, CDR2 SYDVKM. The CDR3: CASSLSFGTVIGNQPQHF. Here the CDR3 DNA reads TGTGCCAGCAGTTTATCATTCGGGACTGTGATAGGCAATCAGCCCCAGCATTTT. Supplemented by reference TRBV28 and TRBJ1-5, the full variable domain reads DVKVTQSSRYLVKRTGEKVFLECVQDMDHENMFWYRQDPGLGLRLIYFSYDVKMKEKGDIPEGYSVSREKKERFSLILESASTNQTSMYLCASSLSFGTVIGNQPQHFGDGTRLSIL.

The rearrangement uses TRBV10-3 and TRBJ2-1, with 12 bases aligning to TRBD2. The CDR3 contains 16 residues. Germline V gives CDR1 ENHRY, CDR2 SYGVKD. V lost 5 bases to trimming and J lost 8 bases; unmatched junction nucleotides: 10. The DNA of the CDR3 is TGTGCCATCAGTTTCCGGACTAGCGGGAAGGGAGATGAGCAGTTCTTC. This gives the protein CAISFRTSGKGDEQFF.

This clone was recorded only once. CDR3 sequence (DNA): TGTGCCAGCAGCTTAGGCTTGCAGCAAGAGACCCAGTACTTC. This sequence encodes CASSLGLQQETQYF. The genes are TRBV7-2 and TRBJ2-5; unclear D gene. CDR1 and CDR2 (germline): SGHTA, FQGNSA. Trimming took off 1 base at V and 2 bases at J, with 8 bases between the two ends. The CDR3 is 14 amino acids.

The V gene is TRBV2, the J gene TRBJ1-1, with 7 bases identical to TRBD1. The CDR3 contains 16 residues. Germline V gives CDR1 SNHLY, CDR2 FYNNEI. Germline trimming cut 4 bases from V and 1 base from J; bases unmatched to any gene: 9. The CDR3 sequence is CASSVPRDRANTEAFF. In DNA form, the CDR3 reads TGTGCCAGCAGTGTCCCCCGAGACAGGGCGAACACTGAAGCTTTCTTT. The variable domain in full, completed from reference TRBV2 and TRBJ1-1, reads EPEVTQTPSHQVTQMGQEVILRCVPISNHLYFYWYRQILGQKVEFLVSFYNNEISEKSEIFDDQFSVERPDGSNFTLKIRSTKLEDSAMYFCASSVPRDRANTEAFFGQGTRLTVV.

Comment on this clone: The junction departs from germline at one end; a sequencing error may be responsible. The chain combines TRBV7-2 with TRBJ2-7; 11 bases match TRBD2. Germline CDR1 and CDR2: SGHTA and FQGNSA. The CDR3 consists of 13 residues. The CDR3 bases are TGTGCCAGCAGCTTAAATGTAGCGGGAGGGCAGTATTTC. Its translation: CASSLNVAGGQYF.

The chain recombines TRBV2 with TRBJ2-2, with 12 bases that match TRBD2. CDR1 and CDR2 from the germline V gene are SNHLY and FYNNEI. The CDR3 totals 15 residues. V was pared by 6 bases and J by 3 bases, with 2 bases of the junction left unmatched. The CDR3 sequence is CASSGTSGYTGELFF. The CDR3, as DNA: TGTGCCAGCAGCGGGACTAGCGGGTACACCGGGGAGCTGTTTTTT.

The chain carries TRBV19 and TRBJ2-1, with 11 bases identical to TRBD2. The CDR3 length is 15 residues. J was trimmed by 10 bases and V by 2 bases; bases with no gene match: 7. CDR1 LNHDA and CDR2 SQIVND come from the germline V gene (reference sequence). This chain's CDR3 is CASSIPGLAASEQFF. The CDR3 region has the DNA TGTGCCAGTAGTATACCGGGACTAGCGGCCAGCGAGCAGTTCTTC.

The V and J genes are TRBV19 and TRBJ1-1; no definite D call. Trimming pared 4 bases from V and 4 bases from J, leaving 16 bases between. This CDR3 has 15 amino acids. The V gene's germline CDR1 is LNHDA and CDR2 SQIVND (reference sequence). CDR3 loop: CASSKRPGQVTEAFF. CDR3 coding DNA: TGTGCCAGTAGTAAAAGACCTGGGCAGGTCACTGAAGCTTTCTTT.

CDR3 sequence (DNA): TGTGCCAGCAGCCCCGAAGACTCTCCCATTCAGTACTTC. Protein sequence: CASSPEDSPIQYF. The chain has TRBV7-2 and TRBJ2-4; D not certain. The CDR3 loop spans 13 amino acids. V dropped 5 bases and J dropped 9 bases, with 14 bases sitting between them. Germline lookup yields CDR1 SGHTA and CDR2 FQGNSA.

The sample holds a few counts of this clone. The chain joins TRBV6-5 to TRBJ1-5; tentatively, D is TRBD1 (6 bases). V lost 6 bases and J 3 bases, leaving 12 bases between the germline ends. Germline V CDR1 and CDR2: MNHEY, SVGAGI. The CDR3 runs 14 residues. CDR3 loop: CASRQGSLNQPQHF. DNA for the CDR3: TGTGCCAGCAGGCAGGGGTCCCTCAATCAGCCCCAGCATTTT.

The CDR3 loop is CASRKEGGAYEQYF. The CDR3 nucleotides read TGTGCCAGCCGAAAAGAGGGGGGGGCCTACGAGCAGTACTTC. The V gene is TRBV25-1, the J gene TRBJ2-7; maybe TRBD2 (7 bases). This CDR3 has 14 residues. The germline CDR1 and CDR2 sequences are MGHDK and SYGVNS. Trimming took off 8 bases at V and 2 bases at J, with 16 bases between the two ends.

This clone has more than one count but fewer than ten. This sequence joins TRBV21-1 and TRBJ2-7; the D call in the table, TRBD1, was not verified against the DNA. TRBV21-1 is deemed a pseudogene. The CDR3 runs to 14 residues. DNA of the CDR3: TGTGCCAGCAGCAAAACAGTTTTCACCTACGAGCAGTACTTC. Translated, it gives CASSKTVFTYEQYF.

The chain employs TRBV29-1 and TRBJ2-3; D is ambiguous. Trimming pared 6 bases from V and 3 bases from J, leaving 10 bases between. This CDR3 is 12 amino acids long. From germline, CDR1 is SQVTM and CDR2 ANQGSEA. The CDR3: CSVRLRTDTQYF. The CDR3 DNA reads TGCAGCGTCCGCCTACGGACAGATACGCAGTATTTT.

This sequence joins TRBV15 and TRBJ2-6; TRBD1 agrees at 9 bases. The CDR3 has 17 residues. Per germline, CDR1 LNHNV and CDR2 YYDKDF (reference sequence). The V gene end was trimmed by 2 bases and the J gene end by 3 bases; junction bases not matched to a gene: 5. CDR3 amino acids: CATSRTGTGSGANVLTF. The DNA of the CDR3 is TGTGCCACCAGCAGAACCGGGACAGGGAGTGGGGCCAACGTCCTGACTTTC.

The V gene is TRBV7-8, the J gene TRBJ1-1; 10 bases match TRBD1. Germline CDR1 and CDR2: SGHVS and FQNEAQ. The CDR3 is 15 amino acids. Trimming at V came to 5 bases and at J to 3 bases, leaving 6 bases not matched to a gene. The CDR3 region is CASSRRQGADTEAFF. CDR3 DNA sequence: TGTGCCAGCAGCAGAAGACAGGGGGCGGACACTGAAGCTTTCTTT.